This TCR beta chain comes out of a study of neoadjuvant nivolumab and ipilimumab in lung cancer. About the study: The combination arm added day-1 ipilimumab 1 mg/kg to nivolumab 3 mg/kg on days 1, 15, 29. Overall study findings and caveats: Higher pretherapy blood TCR richness went with higher resected-tumor richness. Only two of four nivolumab-treated tumors gained richness and clonality by surgery.

A remark on this clone: Its antigen is still unknown.

Generated by immunoSEQ multiplex PCR, the TCRdb table keeps only in-frame clones and is missing some. The sample lists about 7,300 clones, 75% to 90% seen once, with under 7% in the top ten. V was trimmed by 0 bases and J by 8 bases, leaving 12 bases between them. From germline, CDR1 is SGHDT and CDR2 YYEEEE. This CDR3 is 14 amino acids long. This sample comprised tumor tissue, obtained after neoadjuvant nivolumab, alone or with ipilimumab, at or shortly before surgery. The V gene is TRBV5-6, the J gene TRBJ2-1; D uncertain. The sequence was obtained from an adult with non-small cell lung cancer. This CDR3 is CASSLVIRIYEQFF. CDR3 bases: TGTGCCAGCAGCTTGGTCATCCGGATTTATGAGCAGTTCTTC.